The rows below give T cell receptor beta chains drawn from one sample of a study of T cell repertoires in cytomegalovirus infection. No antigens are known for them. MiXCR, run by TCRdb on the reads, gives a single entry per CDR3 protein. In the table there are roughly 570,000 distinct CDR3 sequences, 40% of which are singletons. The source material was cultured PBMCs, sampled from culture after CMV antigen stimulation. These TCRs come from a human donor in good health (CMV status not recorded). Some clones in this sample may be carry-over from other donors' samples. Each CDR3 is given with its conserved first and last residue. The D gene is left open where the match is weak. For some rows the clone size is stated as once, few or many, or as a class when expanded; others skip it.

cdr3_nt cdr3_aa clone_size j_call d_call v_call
TGTGCCAGCACCCCGTGGAACCAAGAGACCCAGTACTTC CASTPWNQETQYF . TRBJ2-5 . TRBV6-5
TGTGCCAGCAGTTTAAGAGAAGGGCAGTTCTTC CASSLREGQFF . TRBJ2-1 . TRBV12-3/TRBV12-4
TGTGCCAGCAGGGGGGGTTTCGCGGGAGGTCAGGCAGATACGCAGTATTTT CASRGGFAGGQADTQYF . TRBJ2-3 TRBD2 TRBV6-5
TGCGCCAGCAGCCCCGGGAGACCTAACTATGGCTACACCTTC CASSPGRPNYGYTF . TRBJ1-2 . TRBV4-3
TGTGCCAGCAGTAGGGGTGGGCGGGGCTCCACAGATACGCAGTATTTT CASSRGGRGSTDTQYF . TRBJ2-3 . TRBV5-3
TGTGCCAGCAGCAAGGGGCAGGGTCTCGCACCCCTCCACTTT CASSKGQGLAPLHF many TRBJ1-6 . TRBV7-2
TGTGCCAGCAGCCCCCGGGGGGGGGGAACAGATACGCAGTATTTT CASSPRGGGTDTQYF many TRBJ2-3 TRBD2 TRBV7-2
TGCGCCAGCAGCTGCGACAGGGATCAGCCCCAGCATTTT CASSCDRDQPQHF . TRBJ1-5 TRBD1 TRBV4-1
TGTGCTAGTGGTTTGGCCGGGCCCCCGGTTGGTGAGCAGTTCTTC CASGLAGPPVGEQFF once TRBJ2-1 . TRBV12-5
TGTGCCAGCAGCTACGGCCAGGGGTCGCTAAATGAAAAACTGTTTTTT CASSYGQGSLNEKLFF . TRBJ1-4 . TRBV28
TGTGCCAGCAGGTCCCCAGGGTACTCCTACGAGCAGTACTTC CASRSPGYSYEQYF . TRBJ2-7 . TRBV6-1
TGTGCCACCAGCAGAGATCCCCTCCGGGACGAGCAGTACTTC CATSRDPLRDEQYF . TRBJ2-7 . TRBV15
TGTGCCAGTACCTCCGGGACGCCGCAGTTCTTC CASTSGTPQFF . TRBJ2-1 . TRBV6-2/TRBV6-3
TGCGCCAGCAGCTTCGGGAAGTACACAGATACGCAGTATTTT CASSFGKYTDTQYF once TRBJ2-3 . TRBV5-1
TGTGCCAGCACCCCCGCGGCTAGCGGTTCCTACGAGCAGTACTTC CASTPAASGSYEQYF . TRBJ2-7 TRBD2 TRBV7-2
TGTGCCAGCAGCCTACCAGGGGGTCAAGCTTTCTTT CASSLPGGQAFF few TRBJ1-1 TRBD1 TRBV7-2
TGTGCCAGCAGCCATCATAGCTACGAGCAGTACTTC CASSHHSYEQYF . TRBJ2-7 . TRBV14
TGTGCCATCAGTGACCCGGGACAGAGCTCCTACGAGCAGTACTTC CAISDPGQSSYEQYF . TRBJ2-7 TRBD1 TRBV10-3
TGTGCCAGCAGTCAACAGGGGGCCAGCACAGATACGCAGTATTTT CASSQQGASTDTQYF . TRBJ2-3 TRBD1 TRBV2
TGTGCCATCAGTGATCGGGTCCGGGGAGATCCCACAGATACGCAGTATTTT CAISDRVRGDPTDTQYF . TRBJ2-3 . TRBV10-3
TGTGCCATCAGTACATCTCTAGCGGGACAGCCCATTGAGCAGTTCTTC CAISTSLAGQPIEQFF . TRBJ2-1 TRBD2 TRBV10-3
TGTGCCAGTACCTCGTTGCGGGACAGAAATTCACCCCTCCACTTT CASTSLRDRNSPLHF . TRBJ1-6 TRBD1 TRBV19
TGTGCCAGCAGCCCTACTCCTGGACTCTACGAGCAGTACTTC CASSPTPGLYEQYF . TRBJ2-7 . TRBV7-8
TGTGCCAGCAGTTCCCCTAAGGGACAGGTTATCAATCAGCCCCAGCATTTT CASSSPKGQVINQPQHF . TRBJ1-5 TRBD1 TRBV6-1
TGTGCCAGCTCACCCCCTGGGACGGTTTTGCCCCAGCATTTT CASSPPGTVLPQHF . TRBJ1-5 . TRBV18
TGTGCCAGCAGCCGAACTCTAAGGACAGAAAACTATGGCTACACCTTC CASSRTLRTENYGYTF . TRBJ1-2 . TRBV5-5
TGTGCCAGCAGTTACTCGAGTAGCGGGAGGGGTGAGCAGTTCTTC CASSYSSSGRGEQFF . TRBJ2-1 TRBD2 TRBV6-2/TRBV6-3
TGTGCCAGCCATCATCTTAATGAGCAGTTCTTC CASHHLNEQFF . TRBJ2-1 . TRBV6-1
TGTGCCAGCAGCTTAGAGACCACCGGGGAGCTGTTTTTT CASSLETTGELFF . TRBJ2-2 . TRBV7-2
TGTGCCAGCAGCTTATCTGTCCTGGCAACCTACGAGCAGTACTTC CASSLSVLATYEQYF . TRBJ2-7 . TRBV7-2
TGTGCCAGCAGCTCGAGCGGGAACATCGGCAATGAGCAGTTCTTC CASSSSGNIGNEQFF few TRBJ2-1 TRBD2 TRBV7-8
TGTGCCAGCAGTTCGGACAGGGGAGGATGGCTGTTTTTT CASSSDRGGWLFF . TRBJ2-2 TRBD1 TRBV6-6
TGTGCCAGCAGCTTAGTTTGGCAGCCACAGCGATCGTACGAGCAGTACTTC CASSLVWQPQRSYEQYF few TRBJ2-7 . TRBV7-8
TGCTCATATAGCGGGGGACCCTACAATGAGCAGTTCTTC CSYSGGPYNEQFF . TRBJ2-1 TRBD2 TRBV7-2
TGTGCCAGCTCCGGAGGGAGGGCGAGTGAGCAGTTCTTC CASSGGRASEQFF few TRBJ2-1 TRBD2 TRBV6-1
TGTGCCAGCAGTGAATGGGGTATCTACGAGCAGTACTTC CASSEWGIYEQYF . TRBJ2-7 . TRBV6-1
TGTGCCAGCAGTGGAGGGTTGAGGACAGATACGCAGTATTTT CASSGGLRTDTQYF once TRBJ2-3 . TRBV6-6
TGTGCCAGTAGTGGGCCCGACAATGAGCAGTTCTTC CASSGPDNEQFF . TRBJ2-1 . TRBV19
TGTGCCAGCAGCCCCGGCCAGAGACGGGGGGGCTACGAGCAGTACTTC CASSPGQRRGGYEQYF . TRBJ2-7 TRBD2 TRBV7-2
TGTGCCAGCAGCTTAACCAGGACAGGACCTAATTCACCCCTCCACTTT CASSLTRTGPNSPLHF . TRBJ1-6 TRBD1 TRBV11-2
TGTGCCAGCAGTGAAGACATGAACACCGGGGAGCTGTTTTTT CASSEDMNTGELFF . TRBJ2-2 . TRBV28